Listed here is a single T cell receptor beta chain. Its target is not known. This entry comes from a study of T cell clones after liver transplantation. At the level of the study: A pre-transplant mixed lymphocyte reaction with TCRbeta sequencing defined graft-donor-reactive clones followed in post-transplant blood. Three of eight recipients were HCV-positive; others had non-autoimmune, non-viral indications. Pre-transplant mixed lymphocyte reactions yielded third-party-reactive TCRbeta sequences as comparators for graft-donor-reactive sequences. Study findings and constraints: Compared with third party-reactive sequences, donor-reactive ones declined more, independent of withdrawal success.

Clones were sequenced by immunoSEQ multiplex PCR, and TCRdb holds only the in-frame ones, with some missing. The repertoire holds 85,000 to 130,000 clones, with around 83% as singletons. V gave up 3 bases and J gave up 1 base, with 6 bases separating them. From germline, CDR1 is LNHDA and CDR2 SQIVND (reference sequence). The CDR3 length is 13 residues. This receptor was taken from a human donor who received a liver transplant. This chain joins TRBV19 and TRBJ1-1; D uncertain. The sample here was CD4+ T cells from blood, taken before liver transplant. CDR3 coding DNA: TGTGCCAGTAGTATTTACGGGAACACTGAAGCTTTCTTT. It encodes CASSIYGNTEAFF.